This TCR beta chain was recovered during a study of blood T cell repertoires in COVID-19. Overall study: Italy, Spain and the United States were the sources of the convalescent and acute COVID-19 samples. PBMCs, B-cell-depleted T cells, or T cells provided the cDNA or gDNA that made up the material.

Data came from immunoSEQ multiplex PCR; TCRdb stores just in-frame clones and leaves some out. The sample lists approximately 250,000 clones, approximately 86% seen once, with roughly 8% in the top ten. CDR3 length: 15 amino acids. Looked up from germline, CDR1 is SGDLS and CDR2 is YYNGEE. Unmatched junction bases numbered 9, after V lost 4 bases and J lost 4 bases. Sequenced sample: peripheral blood. The clonotype originates from a man in his forties with active or convalescent COVID-19. The chain recombines TRBV9 with TRBJ1-2; 8 bases align to TRBD1. The CDR3 spells CASSPQTGVVYGYTF. CDR3 in DNA: TGTGCCAGCAGCCCCCAGACAGGGGTCGTCTATGGCTACACCTTC.